The 32 T cell receptor beta chains below come from one sample, sequenced in a study of T-cell reconstitution after alpha-beta-depleted transplantation in children (dated by TCRdb to 2016 to 2017). Read against the paper, the sample's treatment or condition label means: allogeneic hematopoietic cell transplantation with graft depleted of TCRalphabeta T cells and CD19 B cells. Library prep was done by PCR. Sequencer: Illumina HiSeq 2500. TCR library preparation used molecular barcoding, with unique molecular identifiers applied to normalize quantification of the TCRbeta repertoire. Through fastp at Q25 and MiXCR, TCRdb rebuilt clones from the public reads, retaining in-frame beta chains. Under each unique CDR3 protein, matching rows form one entry showing the most common genes and DNA. The sample table contains about 830,000 distinct CDR3 sequences; only one count was recorded for around 15% of them. 5% of the sample is held by the ten biggest clonotypes.

The sequencing used PBMCs, mostly from graft donor cells, collected 360 days after TCRalphabeta/CD19-depleted stem cell transplant. These receptors came from a male patient under 18 who had a stem cell transplant for acute lymphoblastic leukemia, so the T cells may come from the graft donor.

This clonotype was counted ten times or more. J is TRBJ2-1 and V is TRBV7-9; D possibly corresponds to TRBD2 (5 bases). Trimming removed 6 bases at V and 3 bases at J, with 21 bases between. CDR3 size: 17 residues. Germline-derived CDR1 and CDR2 are SEHNR and FQNEAQ (reference sequence). The CDR3 bases are TGTGCCAGCAGTACCACTGGGTCGGGAAAGTTCTACAATGAGCAGTTCTTC. It yields the protein CASSTTGSGKFYNEQFF.

The chain uses TRBV7-8 and TRBJ1-5; 9 bases line up with TRBD1. Germline CDR1 reads SGHVS; CDR2 reads FQNEAQ. CDR3 length: 15 residues. V lost 6 bases, J lost 5 bases, and 8 bases stayed unmatched. CDR3 loop: CASSAWTGVDQPQHF. The CDR3 bases are TGTGCCAGCAGTGCCTGGACAGGGGTGGATCAGCCCCAGCATTTT.

The chain carries TRBV5-1 and TRBJ1-5, with 8 bases fitting TRBD1. Germline CDR1 is SGHRS and CDR2 is YFSETQ. V was clipped by 0 bases and J by 0 bases; unmatched bases: 8. There are 18 residues in the CDR3. The CDR3 loop reads CASSLGSLQGASNQPQHF. CDR3 bases: TGCGCCAGCAGCTTGGGGTCCCTTCAGGGGGCTAGCAATCAGCCCCAGCATTTT.

This clonotype appeared a few times. The rearrangement uses TRBV25-1 and TRBJ2-5; perhaps TRBD1 as D (8 bases). This CDR3 comprises 14 residues. CDR1 and CDR2 (germline): MGHDK, SYGVNS. The germline V and J ends were trimmed by 5 bases and 5 bases, with 15 bases remaining between them. The chain's CDR3 is CASSSGGGGETQYF. As DNA, the CDR3 is TGTGCCAGCAGTTCAGGGGGCGGGGGTGAGACCCAGTACTTC.

The CDR3 loop reads CASARGYEQYF. CDR3 coding DNA: TGTGCCAGCGCACGGGGCTACGAGCAGTACTTC. The gene calls are TRBV7-6 and TRBJ2-7; D may be TRBD2 (5 bases). Germline values: CDR1 SGHVS, CDR2 FNYEAQ. The length of the CDR3 is 11 residues. V gave up 8 bases and J gave up 3 bases, with 8 bases separating them.

This clonotype was found a few times. This rearrangement joins TRBV20-1 to TRBJ2-7, with unresolved D. The CDR3 length is 15 residues. Germline V gene sequence: CDR1 DFQATT, CDR2 SNEGSKA (reference sequence). V was pared by 4 bases and J by 0 bases, with 16 bases between. The CDR3 here is CSANSRHRLSYEQYF. CDR3 DNA: TGCAGTGCTAACTCCCGACACAGACTCTCCTACGAGCAGTACTTC.

This clonotype was seen repeatedly, ten times or more. This sequence joins TRBV3-1 and TRBJ2-7, with TRBD2 identical over 9 bases. CDR1 and CDR2 (germline): LGHDT, YNNKEL (reference sequence). The CDR3 has 16 residues. V dropped 1 base and J dropped 0; count of bases not matched to a gene: 4. The CDR3 nucleotides are TGTGCCAGCAGCCAAGGTTTTAGCGGGAGCTCCTACGAGCAGTACTTC. Protein sequence: CASSQGFSGSSYEQYF.

This clonotype turned up a few times. The rearrangement joins TRBV5-1 to TRBJ2-1; 7 bases line up with TRBD2. J was trimmed by 4 bases and V by 7 bases; bases with no gene match: 14. Germline V gene sequence: CDR1 SGHRS, CDR2 YFSETQ. The CDR3 contains 16 residues. The CDR3: CASFKGGGREYNEQFF. The CDR3, as DNA: TGCGCCAGCTTTAAGGGAGGCGGGAGAGAGTACAATGAGCAGTTCTTC.

This clonotype came up many times. The CDR3 DNA is TGTGCCAGCAGCTTAGGACAGGGTATGAACACTGAAGCTTTCTTT. This translates into CASSLGQGMNTEAFF. The chain is built from TRBV7-8 and TRBJ1-1, with 7 bases matching TRBD1. The trim removed 1 base at V and 0 bases at J, leaving 2 bases unmatched. This CDR3 is 15 amino acids long. Germline V CDR1 and CDR2: SGHVS, FQNEAQ.

The rearrangement uses TRBV9 and TRBJ2-7, with no clear D. The V gene's germline CDR1 is SGDLS and CDR2 YYNGEE. The CDR3 spans 14 residues. Trimming removed 0 bases at V and 0 bases at J, with 7 bases between. CDR3 DNA: TGTGCCAGCAGCGTAGATTACGGCTCCTACGAGCAGTACTTC. This translates into CASSVDYGSYEQYF.

This clonotype was detected only a few times. The V gene is TRBV3-1, the J gene TRBJ2-5; 10 nucleotides agree with TRBD2. J gave up 1 base and V 0 bases, and 8 bases lay outside the gene matches. CDR1 and CDR2 (germline): LGHDT, YNNKEL (reference sequence). This CDR3 region has 18 residues. CDR3 nucleotides: TGTGCCAGCAGCCAAGATGGGAGGCTAGCGGGGGTCCAAGAGACCCAGTACTTC. Protein sequence: CASSQDGRLAGVQETQYF.

The chain joins TRBV5-1 to TRBJ2-7, with 7 nucleotides matching TRBD2. Trimming at V came to 1 base and at J to 5 bases, leaving 3 bases not matched to a gene. CDR1 and CDR2 (germline): SGHRS, YFSETQ. CDR3 length: 13 amino acids. This chain's CDR3 is CASSLLGRDEQYF. In DNA, the CDR3 is TGCGCCAGCAGCTTGCTAGGGAGGGACGAGCAGTACTTC. The full variable domain, its missing parts supplied by reference TRBV5-1 and TRBJ2-7, is KAGVTQTPRYLIKTRGQQVTLSCSPISGHRSVSWYQQTPGQGLQFLFEYFSETQRNKGNFPGRFSGRQFSNSRSEMNVSTLELGDSALYLCASSLLGRDEQYFGPGTRLTVT.

The DNA for the CDR3 is TGTGCCACCAGGATGACTAGCGGGGAGGTCTACGAGCAGTACTTC. Encoded protein: CATRMTSGEVYEQYF. The chain recombines TRBV24-1 with TRBJ2-7, with 11 nucleotides matching TRBD2. This CDR3 is built from 15 residues. After removal of 7 bases from V and 3 bases from J, the junction contained 7 bases not matched to a gene. Germline V lookup: CDR1 KGHDR, CDR2 SFDVKD.

The V call is TRBV20-1, the J call TRBJ2-7, with D perhaps TRBD1 (6 bases). The CDR3 runs to 17 residues. CDR1 and CDR2 (germline): DFQATT, SNEGSKA (reference sequence). Trimming removed 1 base at V and 0 bases at J, with 19 bases between. The CDR3 sequence: CSARGGIGRGNSYEQYF. CDR3 bases: TGCAGTGCTAGAGGGGGTATCGGCAGGGGAAACTCCTACGAGCAGTACTTC.

This clonotype was seen a few times. The CDR3 spells CASSVATIGRGGTDTQYF. The CDR3 DNA reads as TGTGCCAGCAGCGTAGCTACTATCGGGCGGGGAGGCACAGATACGCAGTATTTT. The V call is TRBV9, the J call TRBJ2-3, with D possibly matching TRBD2 (6 bases). The V gene's germline CDR1 is SGDLS and CDR2 YYNGEE. Trimming stripped 0 bases from V and 1 base from J, with 18 bases between. The CDR3 contains 18 residues.

This clonotype was detected ten times or more. This sequence joins TRBV5-1 and TRBJ2-7, with TRBD2 matching over 8 bases. CDR1 SGHRS and CDR2 YFSETQ come from the germline V gene. CDR3 length: 14 residues. Germline trimming cut 4 bases from V and 6 bases from J; bases unmatched to any gene: 9. CDR3 in amino acids: CASSGTRKFLEQYF. DNA of the CDR3: TGCGCCAGCAGCGGGACTAGAAAGTTCCTCGAGCAGTACTTC. Based on the CDR3 plus reference TRBV5-1 and TRBJ2-7, the full variable domain is KAGVTQTPRYLIKTRGQQVTLSCSPISGHRSVSWYQQTPGQGLQFLFEYFSETQRNKGNFPGRFSGRQFSNSRSEMNVSTLELGDSALYLCASSGTRKFLEQYFGPGTRLTVT.

The sample holds a few counts of this clonotype. The chain recombines TRBV7-9 with TRBJ2-5; 7 positions match TRBD2. There are 14 residues in the CDR3. The ends lost 5 bases at V and 0 bases at J; junction bases unmatched: 3. CDR1 and CDR2 (germline): SEHNR, FQNEAQ (reference sequence). Here the CDR3 DNA reads TGTGCCAGCAGCCAAGCGGGAAACCAAGAGACCCAGTACTTC. It yields the protein CASSQAGNQETQYF.

This clonotype was seen only a few times. The chain couples TRBV20-1 to TRBJ2-1; no clear D. This CDR3 comprises 14 residues. The V end lost 2 bases, the J end lost 0 bases, and 8 bases lay between the germline ends. Germline loops: CDR1 DFQATT, CDR2 SNEGSKA (reference sequence). CDR3 in DNA: TGCAGTGCTAGAACGGGTCACTCCTACAATGAGCAGTTCTTC. Its protein product is CSARTGHSYNEQFF.

This clonotype was seen once. V is TRBV25-1 and J is TRBJ2-1; TRBD2 aligns across 8 bases. Germline CDR1 MGHDK, CDR2 SYGVNS. This CDR3 comprises 20 residues. The J segment lost 0 bases and the V segment lost 0 bases, leaving 13 bases of the junction unmatched. As DNA, the CDR3 is TGTGCCAGCAGTGAATACCCCGTTGGACTAGCTTGGAGCTCCTACAATGAGCAGTTCTTC. Encoded protein: CASSEYPVGLAWSSYNEQFF.

This clonotype was found a few times. The chain is built from TRBV29-1 and TRBJ1-2; D is unclear. The V gene lost 7 bases and the J gene lost 3 bases, with 15 bases spanning the gap. The CDR3 has 13 residues. CDR1 is SQVTM, CDR2 ANQGSEA, per germline. The DNA of the CDR3 is TGCAGCGGTACTCTATGGACGGACTATGGCTACACCTTC. It specifies CSGTLWTDYGYTF.

This clonotype has more than one count but fewer than ten. The rearrangement uses TRBV9 and TRBJ2-7; 8 bases fit TRBD1. V lost 3 bases to trimming and J lost 5 bases; unmatched junction nucleotides: 10. This CDR3 spans 15 amino acids. CDR1 and CDR2 from the germline V gene are SGDLS and YYNGEE. This CDR3 is CASSASPTGVHEQYF. In DNA form, the CDR3 reads TGTGCCAGCAGCGCATCCCCGACAGGGGTGCACGAGCAGTACTTC.

The CDR3 DNA reads as TGCAGCGTTACTAGCGGCCGGAATGAGCAGTTCTTC. It encodes CSVTSGRNEQFF. This chain links TRBV29-1 with TRBJ2-1; TRBD2 matches at 8 bases. Germline-derived CDR1 and CDR2 are SQVTM and ANQGSEA. The CDR3 is 12 amino acids. The junction had 4 bases not matched to a gene; V was cut back by 5 bases and J by 7 bases.

V usage is TRBV6-5 and J usage is TRBJ2-7; 9 nucleotides agree with TRBD1. The CDR3 is 16 amino acids. The germline gives CDR1 MNHEY, CDR2 SVGAGI. Trimming removed 6 bases from V and 6 bases from J; junction bases left unmatched: 15. As DNA, the CDR3 is TGTGCCAGCAGGTTCCCCGCCGGGACAGGGCGGGCCGAGCAGTACTTC. Protein product: CASRFPAGTGRAEQYF.

This clonotype was detected many times. V usage is TRBV5-1 and J usage is TRBJ2-5, with 12 bases fitting TRBD2. Germline trimming cut 3 bases from V and 4 bases from J; bases unmatched to any gene: 1. Germline V gives CDR1 SGHRS, CDR2 YFSETQ. CDR3 length equals 14 residues. The CDR3 DNA reads as TGCGCCAGCAGCTCGGGACTAGCGGGAGAGACCCAGTACTTC. It yields the protein CASSSGLAGETQYF.

The chain links TRBV7-9 to TRBJ2-7; TRBD1 or TRBD2 may be the D gene (5 bases each). CDR1 is SEHNR, CDR2 FQNEAQ, per germline (reference sequence). The ends were cut back, 5 bases at V and 6 bases at J, with 14 bases in the middle. This CDR3 is built from 13 residues. The CDR3: CASSARWGSEQYF. The DNA of the CDR3 is TGTGCCAGCAGCGCCCGTTGGGGGAGCGAGCAGTACTTC.

This clonotype showed up just a few times. V gene TRBV12-3 or TRBV12-4 combines with J gene TRBJ2-3, with unresolved D. This CDR3 contains 11 residues. V shed 7 bases and J shed 3 bases, with 5 bases lying between them. Written as DNA, the CDR3 is TGTGCCAGCACCGAAACAGATACGCAGTATTTT. Translation gives CASTETDTQYF.

The V gene is TRBV19, the J gene TRBJ2-1; 9 positions agree with TRBD2. The CDR3 contains 16 residues. Germline V gene lookup returns CDR1 LNHDA and CDR2 SQIVND (reference sequence). Trimming removed 2 bases from V and 7 bases from J; junction bases left unmatched: 9. The CDR3 is CASSISPGREGNEQFF. CDR3 nucleotide sequence: TGTGCCAGTAGTATATCCCCAGGGCGGGAGGGTAATGAGCAGTTCTTC.

The CDR3 DNA is TGTGCCAGCAGTGGGAGAGCGGTAGCGGGATTGTCCGAGCAGTACTTC. It is translated as CASSGRAVAGLSEQYF. The chain employs TRBV12-3 or TRBV12-4 and TRBJ2-7, with 8 bases fitting TRBD2. The CDR3 has 16 amino acids. V gave up 5 bases and J gave up 6 bases; unmatched junction bases: 15.

J is TRBJ1-1 and V is TRBV10-1, with no clear D. The CDR3 covers 13 residues. The germline CDR1 and CDR2 sequences are WNHNN and SYGVQD (reference sequence). Trimming pared 6 bases from V and 8 bases from J, leaving 16 bases between. This chain's CDR3 is CASSALGGREAFF. The CDR3, as DNA: TGCGCCAGCAGCGCCTTGGGAGGGCGCGAAGCTTTCTTT.

This clonotype was counted between two and nine times. This chain connects TRBV9 to TRBJ2-7; TRBD2 is a possible D gene (5 bases). V dropped 0 bases and J dropped 6 bases, with 13 bases sitting between them. CDR1 is SGDLS, CDR2 YYNGEE, per germline. The CDR3 has 14 residues. CDR3 region: CASSVGRRVSEQYF. CDR3 nucleotides: TGTGCCAGCAGCGTAGGGAGGCGGGTTAGCGAGCAGTACTTC.

The CDR3 bases are TGTGCCAGCAGCGGACAGGCCGGTCAGCCCCAGCATTTT. It codes for CASSGQAGQPQHF. V gene TRBV27 combines with J gene TRBJ1-5, with 7 bases aligning to TRBD1. Per germline, CDR1 MNHEY and CDR2 SMNVEV (reference sequence). V gave up 6 bases and J gave up 6 bases; unmatched junction bases: 5. The CDR3 has 13 residues.

The chain joins TRBV4-2 to TRBJ2-7; D ambiguous. Trimming took off 0 bases at V and 0 bases at J, with 9 bases between the two ends. Germline values: CDR1 LGHNA, CDR2 YNFKEQ. The CDR3 is made up of 15 amino acids. CDR3 sequence (DNA): TGTGCCAGCAGCCAAGAGGTCAGGCACTCCTACGAGCAGTACTTC. Amino acid sequence: CASSQEVRHSYEQYF.